This T cell receptor beta chain was captured by sequencing in a study of shared clonotypes between healthy human individuals. Study-wide findings and caveats: With a few donors compared, 5% to 5.5% of naive CD4 clonotypes were shared. Only blood was sampled; tissue repertoires likely differ.

Naivety among CD8 cells was defined by CD45RO negativity and positive CCR7 selection, thereby excluding terminally differentiated effector memory CD45RA+ cells. Comment on this clone: Its antigen remains unknown.

The CDR3 spans 13 residues. Germline CDR1 and CDR2: SQVTM and ANQGSEA. Deletions cut 5 bases from V and 0 bases from J, with 7 bases between. Authors' data handling: Junction-only sequences without quality scores were provided by ImmunoSEQ, so filtering was different. The protocol was immunoSEQ multiplex PCR, while the TCRdb copy is restricted to in-frame clones and leaves out a portion. The DNA gave D and trimming, while V, J and clone size come from that table. The data contain hundreds of thousands of clones, roughly 94% of them seen just once; the ten biggest clones take up 24%. The chain carries TRBV29-1 and TRBJ2-2, with no clear D. This TCR was recovered from a man aged 25 to 40 in good health. Sequencing was done on a sample of naive CD8+ T cells sorted from blood. Here the CDR3 DNA reads TGCAGCGTTCTAACAACGAACACCGGGGAGCTGTTTTTT. This gives the protein CSVLTTNTGELFF.